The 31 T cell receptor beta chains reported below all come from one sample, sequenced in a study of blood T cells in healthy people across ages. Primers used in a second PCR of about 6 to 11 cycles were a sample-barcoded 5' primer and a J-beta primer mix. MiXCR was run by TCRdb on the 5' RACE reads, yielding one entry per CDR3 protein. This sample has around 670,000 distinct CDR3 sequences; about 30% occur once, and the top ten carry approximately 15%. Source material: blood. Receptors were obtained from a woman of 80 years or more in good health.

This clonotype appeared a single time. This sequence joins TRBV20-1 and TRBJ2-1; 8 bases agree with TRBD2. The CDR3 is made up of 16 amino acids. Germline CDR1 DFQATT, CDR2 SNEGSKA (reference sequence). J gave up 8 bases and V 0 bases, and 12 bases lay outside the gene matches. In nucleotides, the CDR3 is TGCAGTGCTAGAGATCTTCTAACCGGGGGGGCGGATGAGCAGTTCTTC. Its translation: CSARDLLTGGADEQFF.

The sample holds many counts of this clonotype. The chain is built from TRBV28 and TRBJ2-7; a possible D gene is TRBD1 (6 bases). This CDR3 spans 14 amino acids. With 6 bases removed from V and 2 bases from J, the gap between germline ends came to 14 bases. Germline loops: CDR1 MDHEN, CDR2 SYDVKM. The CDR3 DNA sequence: TGTGCCAGCAGCTTGACAGGCCCAGCCTACGAGCAGTACTTC. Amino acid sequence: CASSLTGPAYEQYF.

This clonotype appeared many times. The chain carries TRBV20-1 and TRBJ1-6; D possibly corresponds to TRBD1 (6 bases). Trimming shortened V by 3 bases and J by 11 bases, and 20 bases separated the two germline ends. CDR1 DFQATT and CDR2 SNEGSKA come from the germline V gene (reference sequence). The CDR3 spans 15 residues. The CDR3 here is CSARRGRDNYPPLHF. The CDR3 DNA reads TGCAGTGCTAGGAGGGGCCGGGACAATTATCCACCCCTCCACTTT.

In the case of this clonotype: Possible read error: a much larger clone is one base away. The DNA of the CDR3 is TGTGCCAGCAACTTGGACAGGCAAGAGACCCAGTACTTC. Its protein product is CASNLDRQETQYF. The V gene is TRBV5-4, the J gene TRBJ2-5; 7 bases align to TRBD1. The CDR3 loop spans 13 amino acids. Germline V gene data show CDR1 as SGHNT and CDR2 as YYREEE (reference sequence).

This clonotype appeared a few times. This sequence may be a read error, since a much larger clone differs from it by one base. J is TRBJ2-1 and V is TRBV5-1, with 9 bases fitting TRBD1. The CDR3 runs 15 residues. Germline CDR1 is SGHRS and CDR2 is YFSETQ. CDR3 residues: CASRLQTGGYNEQFF. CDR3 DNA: TGCGCCAGCCGCTTGCAGACAGGGGGGTACAATGAGCAGTTCTTC.

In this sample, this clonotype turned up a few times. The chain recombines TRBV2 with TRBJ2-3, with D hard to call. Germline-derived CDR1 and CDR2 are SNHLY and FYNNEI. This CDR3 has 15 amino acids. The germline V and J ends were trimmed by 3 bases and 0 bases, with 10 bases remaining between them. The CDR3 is CASSDVLPSTDTQYF. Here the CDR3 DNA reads TGTGCCAGCAGTGATGTGTTGCCTAGCACAGATACGCAGTATTTT.

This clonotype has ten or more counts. CDR3 loop: CASSAGDRFAEQYF. CDR3 bases: TGTGCCAGCAGCGCCGGGGACAGATTCGCCGAGCAGTACTTC. This chain uses TRBV9 with TRBJ2-7, with TRBD1 matching over 7 bases. The germline V gene encodes CDR1 SGDLS and CDR2 YYNGEE. V shed 3 bases, J shed 6 bases, and the junction held 9 bases outside the gene matches. CDR3 length: 14 residues.

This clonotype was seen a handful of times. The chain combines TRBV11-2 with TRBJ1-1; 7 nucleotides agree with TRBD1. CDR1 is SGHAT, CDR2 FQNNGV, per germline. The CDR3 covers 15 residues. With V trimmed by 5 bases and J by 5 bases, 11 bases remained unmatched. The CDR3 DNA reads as TGTGCCAGCAGCCCCCTGACAGGGTTAAGGACTGAAGCTTTCTTT. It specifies CASSPLTGLRTEAFF.

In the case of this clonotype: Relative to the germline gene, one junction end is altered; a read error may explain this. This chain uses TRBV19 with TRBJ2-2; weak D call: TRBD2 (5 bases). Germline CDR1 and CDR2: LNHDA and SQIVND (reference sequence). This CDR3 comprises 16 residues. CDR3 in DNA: TGTGCCAGTAGTATTTCGCCGGTCGGAGACACCGGGGAGTTGTTTTTT. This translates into CASSISPVGDTGELFF.

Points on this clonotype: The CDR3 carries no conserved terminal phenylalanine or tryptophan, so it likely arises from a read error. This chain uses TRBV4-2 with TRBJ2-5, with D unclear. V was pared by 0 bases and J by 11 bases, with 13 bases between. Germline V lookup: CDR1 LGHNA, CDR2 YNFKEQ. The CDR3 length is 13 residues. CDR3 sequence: CASSQDRVNEQYC. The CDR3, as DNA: TGTGCCAGCAGCCAAGATCGGGTCAATGAGCAGTACTGC.

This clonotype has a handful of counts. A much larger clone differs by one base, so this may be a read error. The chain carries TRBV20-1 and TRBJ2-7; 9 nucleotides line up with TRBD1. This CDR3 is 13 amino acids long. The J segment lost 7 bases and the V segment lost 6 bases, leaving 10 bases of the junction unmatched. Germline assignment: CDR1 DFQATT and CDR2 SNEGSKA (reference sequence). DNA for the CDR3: TGCAGTGCCGGGGACAGGGTTGACAATGAGCAGTACTTC. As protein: CSAGDRVDNEQYF.

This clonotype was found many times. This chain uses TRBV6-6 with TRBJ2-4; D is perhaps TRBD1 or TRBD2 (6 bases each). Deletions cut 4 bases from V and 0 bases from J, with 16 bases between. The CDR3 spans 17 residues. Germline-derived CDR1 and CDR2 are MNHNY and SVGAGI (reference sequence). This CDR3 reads CASSSLGAGPAKNIQYF. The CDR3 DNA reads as TGTGCCAGCAGTTCCTTGGGGGCGGGACCAGCCAAAAACATTCAGTACTTC.

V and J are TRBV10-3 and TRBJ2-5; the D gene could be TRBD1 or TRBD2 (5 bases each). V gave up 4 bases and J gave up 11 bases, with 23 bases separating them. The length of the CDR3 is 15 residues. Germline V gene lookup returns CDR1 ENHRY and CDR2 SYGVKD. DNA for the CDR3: TGTGCCATCAGTGGAAAAAGGAAGGGGAGCGATGAGCAGTACTTC. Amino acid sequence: CAISGKRKGSDEQYF.

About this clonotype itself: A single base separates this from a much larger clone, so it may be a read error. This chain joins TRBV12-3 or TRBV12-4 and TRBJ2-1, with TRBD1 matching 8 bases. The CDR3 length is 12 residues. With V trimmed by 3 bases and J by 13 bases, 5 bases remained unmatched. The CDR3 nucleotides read TGTGCCAGCAGTTTCAGACAGGGGACCCAGTTCTTC. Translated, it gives CASSFRQGTQFF.

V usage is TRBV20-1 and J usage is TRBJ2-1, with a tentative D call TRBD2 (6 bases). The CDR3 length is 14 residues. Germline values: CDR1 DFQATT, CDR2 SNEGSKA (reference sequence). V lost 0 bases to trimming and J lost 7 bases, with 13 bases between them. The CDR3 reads CSARDWRGRNEQFF. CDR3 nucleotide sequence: TGCAGTGCTAGAGATTGGCGGGGAAGGAATGAGCAGTTCTTC.

The CDR3 bases are TGTGCCAGCTCAAAAGGACAGGGACCCAATCAGCCCCAGCATTTT. It yields the protein CASSKGQGPNQPQHF. V gene TRBV25-1 combines with J gene TRBJ1-5; 8 nucleotides agree with TRBD1. From germline, CDR1 is MGHDK and CDR2 SYGVNS. Trimming removed 8 bases from V and 3 bases from J; junction bases left unmatched: 9. This CDR3 has 15 residues. Using reference TRBV25-1 and TRBJ1-5 for the parts outside the CDR3, the full variable domain is EADIYQTPRYLVIGTGKKITLECSQTMGHDKMYWYQQDPGMELHLIHYSYGVNSTEKGDLSSESTVSRIRTEHFPLTLESARPSHTSQYLCASSKGQGPNQPQHFGDGTRLSIL.

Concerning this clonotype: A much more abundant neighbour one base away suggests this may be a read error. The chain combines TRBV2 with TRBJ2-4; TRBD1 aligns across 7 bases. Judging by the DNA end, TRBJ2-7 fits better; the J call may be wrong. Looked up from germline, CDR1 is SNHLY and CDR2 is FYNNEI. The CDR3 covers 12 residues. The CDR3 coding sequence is TGTGCCAGAGGGACAGTCAGATACGAGCAGTACTTC. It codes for CARGTVRYEQYF.

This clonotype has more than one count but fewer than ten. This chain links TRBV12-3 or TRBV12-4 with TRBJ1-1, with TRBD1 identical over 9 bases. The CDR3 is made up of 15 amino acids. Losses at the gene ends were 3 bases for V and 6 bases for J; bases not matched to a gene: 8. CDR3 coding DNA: TGTGCCAGCAGTTTGGGGGGACAGGGTGCGGCTGAAGCTTTCTTT. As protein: CASSLGGQGAAEAFF.

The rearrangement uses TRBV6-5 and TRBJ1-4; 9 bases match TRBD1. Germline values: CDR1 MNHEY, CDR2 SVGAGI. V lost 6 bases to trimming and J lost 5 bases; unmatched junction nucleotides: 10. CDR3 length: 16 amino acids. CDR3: CASSHHRDRVNEKLFF. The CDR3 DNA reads TGTGCCAGCAGCCATCACCGGGACAGGGTAAATGAAAAACTGTTTTTT.

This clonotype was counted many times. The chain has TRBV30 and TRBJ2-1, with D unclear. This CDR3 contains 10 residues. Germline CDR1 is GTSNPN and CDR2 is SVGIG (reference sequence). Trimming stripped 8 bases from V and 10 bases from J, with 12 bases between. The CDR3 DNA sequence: TGTGCCCTTGGCGGCCTGGAGCAGTTCTTC. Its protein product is CALGGLEQFF.

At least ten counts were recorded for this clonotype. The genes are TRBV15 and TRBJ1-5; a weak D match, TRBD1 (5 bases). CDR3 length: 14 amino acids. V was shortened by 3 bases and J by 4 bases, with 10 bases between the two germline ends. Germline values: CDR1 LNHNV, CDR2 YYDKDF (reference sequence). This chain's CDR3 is CATSSIQVNQPQHF. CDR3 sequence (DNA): TGTGCCACCAGCAGCATACAGGTTAATCAGCCCCAGCATTTT.

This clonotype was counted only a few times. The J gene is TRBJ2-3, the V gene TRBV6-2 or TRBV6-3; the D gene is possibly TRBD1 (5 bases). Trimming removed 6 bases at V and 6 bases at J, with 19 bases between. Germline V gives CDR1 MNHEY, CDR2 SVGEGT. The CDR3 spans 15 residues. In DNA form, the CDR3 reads TGTGCCAGCAGCCCCGGCGAAGGGGCAATTGATACGCAGTATTTT. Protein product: CASSPGEGAIDTQYF.

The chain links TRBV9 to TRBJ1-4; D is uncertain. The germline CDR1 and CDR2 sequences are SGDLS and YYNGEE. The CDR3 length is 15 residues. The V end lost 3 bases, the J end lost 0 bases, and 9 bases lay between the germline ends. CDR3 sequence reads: CASSASSTTNEKLFF. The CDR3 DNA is TGTGCCAGCAGCGCTAGCTCGACAACTAATGAAAAACTGTTTTTT.

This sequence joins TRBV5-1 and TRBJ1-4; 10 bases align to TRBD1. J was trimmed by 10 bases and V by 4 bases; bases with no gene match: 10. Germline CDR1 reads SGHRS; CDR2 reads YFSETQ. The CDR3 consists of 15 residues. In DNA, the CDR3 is TGCGCCAGCAGCCAGACAGGGGGCGCGGAGGGAAAACTGTTTTTT. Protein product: CASSQTGGAEGKLFF.

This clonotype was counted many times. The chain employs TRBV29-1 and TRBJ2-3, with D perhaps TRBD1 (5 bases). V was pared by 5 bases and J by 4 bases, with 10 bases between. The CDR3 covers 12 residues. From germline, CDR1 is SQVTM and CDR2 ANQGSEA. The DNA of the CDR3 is TGCAGCGTTAAGGTCAGGGCAGATACGCAGTATTTT. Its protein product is CSVKVRADTQYF.

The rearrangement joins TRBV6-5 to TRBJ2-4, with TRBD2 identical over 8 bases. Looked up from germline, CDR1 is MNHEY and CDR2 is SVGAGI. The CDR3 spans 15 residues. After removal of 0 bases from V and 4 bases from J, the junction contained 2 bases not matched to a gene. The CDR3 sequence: CASSYSLAEKNIQYF. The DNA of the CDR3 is TGTGCCAGCAGTTACTCACTAGCGGAAAAAAACATTCAGTACTTC.

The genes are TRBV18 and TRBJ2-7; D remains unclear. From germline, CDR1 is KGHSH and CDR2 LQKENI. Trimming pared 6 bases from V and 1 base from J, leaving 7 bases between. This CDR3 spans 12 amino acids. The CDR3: CASSSESYEQYF. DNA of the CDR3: TGTGCCAGCTCGTCCGAGTCCTACGAGCAGTACTTC.

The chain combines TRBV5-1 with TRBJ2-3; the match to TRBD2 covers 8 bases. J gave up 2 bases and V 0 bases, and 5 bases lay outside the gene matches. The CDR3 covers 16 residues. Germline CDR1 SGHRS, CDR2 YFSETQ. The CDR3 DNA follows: TGCGCCAGCAGCTTGGGGAGGCGGGAGGACACAGATACGCAGTATTTT. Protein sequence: CASSLGRREDTDTQYF. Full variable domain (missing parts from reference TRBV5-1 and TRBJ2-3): KAGVTQTPRYLIKTRGQQVTLSCSPISGHRSVSWYQQTPGQGLQFLFEYFSETQRNKGNFPGRFSGRQFSNSRSEMNVSTLELGDSALYLCASSLGRREDTDTQYFGPGTRLTVL.

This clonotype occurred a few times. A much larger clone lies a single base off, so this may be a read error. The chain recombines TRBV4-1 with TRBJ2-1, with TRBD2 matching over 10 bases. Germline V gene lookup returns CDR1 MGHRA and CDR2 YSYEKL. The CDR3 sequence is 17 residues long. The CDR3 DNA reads TGCGCCGGCAGCCAAGAAGGAGCGGGGGGGCTGTACAATGAGCAGTTCTTC. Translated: CAGSQEGAGGLYNEQFF.

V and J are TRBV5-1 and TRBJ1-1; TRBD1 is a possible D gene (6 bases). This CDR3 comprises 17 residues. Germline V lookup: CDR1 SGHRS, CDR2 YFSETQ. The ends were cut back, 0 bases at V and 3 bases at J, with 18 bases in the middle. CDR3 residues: CASSLEGGSGGDTEAFF. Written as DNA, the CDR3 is TGCGCCAGCAGCTTGGAGGGGGGCAGCGGTGGGGACACTGAAGCTTTCTTT.

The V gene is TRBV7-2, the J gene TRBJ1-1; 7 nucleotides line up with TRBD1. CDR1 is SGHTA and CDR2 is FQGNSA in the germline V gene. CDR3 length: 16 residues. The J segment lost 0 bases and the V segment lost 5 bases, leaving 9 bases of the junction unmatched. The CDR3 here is CASSRDSGGVNTEAFF. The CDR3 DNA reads TGTGCCAGCAGCCGGGACAGCGGAGGGGTGAACACTGAAGCTTTCTTT.